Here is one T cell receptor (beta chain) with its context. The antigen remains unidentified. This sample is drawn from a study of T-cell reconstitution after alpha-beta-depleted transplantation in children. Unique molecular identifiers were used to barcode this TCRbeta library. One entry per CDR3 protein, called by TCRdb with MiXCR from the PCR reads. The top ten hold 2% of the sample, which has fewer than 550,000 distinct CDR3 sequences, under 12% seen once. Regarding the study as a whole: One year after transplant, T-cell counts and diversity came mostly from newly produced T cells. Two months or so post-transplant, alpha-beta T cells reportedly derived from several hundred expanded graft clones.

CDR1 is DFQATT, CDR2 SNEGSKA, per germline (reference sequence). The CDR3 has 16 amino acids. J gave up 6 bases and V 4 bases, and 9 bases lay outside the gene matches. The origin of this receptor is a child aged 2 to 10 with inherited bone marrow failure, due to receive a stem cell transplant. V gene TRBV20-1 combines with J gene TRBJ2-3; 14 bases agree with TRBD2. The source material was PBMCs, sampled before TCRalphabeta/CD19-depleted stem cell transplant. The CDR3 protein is CSATWGLAGEADTQYF. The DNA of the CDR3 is TGCAGTGCTACTTGGGGACTAGCGGGAGAGGCGGATACGCAGTATTTT.